This T cell receptor beta chain was recorded in a study of shared clonotypes between healthy human individuals. Whole-study results and caveats: Generation probability values for non-shared clonotypes were lower than those for clonotypes shared by all four donors.

V was shortened by 4 bases and J by 11 bases, with 14 bases between the two germline ends. The germline V gene encodes CDR1 SGHDN and CDR2 FVKESK. The CDR3 is made up of 12 amino acids. Method: immunoSEQ multiplex PCR; TCRdb's copy keeps in-frame clones and lacks some. The sample holds hundreds of thousands of clones, approximately 96% seen once. This clone was recorded only once. What it binds is unknown. Naive CD8 cells, CD45RO-negative and positively selected for CCR7, excluded terminally differentiated effector memory CD45RA+ cells. The sequencing input was naive CD8+ T cells sorted from blood. V and J are TRBV14 and TRBJ1-1, with D unresolved. The source is a man in his thirties or forties in good health. Written as DNA, the CDR3 is TGTGCCAGCAGCCCGTCTGCGGCCGGGGCTTTCTTT. This translates into CASSPSAAGAFF.